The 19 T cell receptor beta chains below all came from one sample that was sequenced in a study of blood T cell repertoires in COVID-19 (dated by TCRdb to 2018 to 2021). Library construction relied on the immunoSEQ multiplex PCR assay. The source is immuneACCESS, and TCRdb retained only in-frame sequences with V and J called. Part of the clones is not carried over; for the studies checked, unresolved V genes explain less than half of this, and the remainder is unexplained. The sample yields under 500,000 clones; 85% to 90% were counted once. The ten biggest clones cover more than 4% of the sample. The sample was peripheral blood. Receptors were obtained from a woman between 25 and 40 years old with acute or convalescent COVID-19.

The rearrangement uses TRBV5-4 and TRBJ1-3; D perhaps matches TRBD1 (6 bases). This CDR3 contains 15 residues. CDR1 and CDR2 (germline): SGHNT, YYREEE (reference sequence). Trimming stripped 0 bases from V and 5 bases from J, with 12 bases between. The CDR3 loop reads CASSLEQGSRNTIYF. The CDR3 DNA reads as TGTGCCAGCAGCTTGGAACAGGGATCTAGAAACACCATATATTTT.

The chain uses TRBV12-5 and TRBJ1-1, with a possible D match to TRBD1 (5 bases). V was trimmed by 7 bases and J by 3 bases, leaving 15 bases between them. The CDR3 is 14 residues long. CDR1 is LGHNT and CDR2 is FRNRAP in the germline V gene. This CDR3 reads CASALSGGDTEAFF. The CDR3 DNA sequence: TGTGCTAGTGCCCTATCCGGGGGGGACACTGAAGCTTTCTTT.

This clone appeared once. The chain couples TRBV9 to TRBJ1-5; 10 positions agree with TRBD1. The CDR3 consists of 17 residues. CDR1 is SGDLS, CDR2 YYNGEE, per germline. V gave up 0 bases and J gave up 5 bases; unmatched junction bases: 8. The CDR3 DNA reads TGTGCCAGCAGCGTAGGGAGGGACAGGGGTGTCGATCAGCCCCAGCATTTT. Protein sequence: CASSVGRDRGVDQPQHF.

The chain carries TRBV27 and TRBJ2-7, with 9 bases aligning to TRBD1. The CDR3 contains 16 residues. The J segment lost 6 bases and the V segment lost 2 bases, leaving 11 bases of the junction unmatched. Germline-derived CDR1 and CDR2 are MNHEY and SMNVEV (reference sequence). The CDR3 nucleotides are TGTGCCAGCAGTTTACTAAGCGGGACAGGGTCACGCGAGCAGTACTTC. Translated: CASSLLSGTGSREQYF.

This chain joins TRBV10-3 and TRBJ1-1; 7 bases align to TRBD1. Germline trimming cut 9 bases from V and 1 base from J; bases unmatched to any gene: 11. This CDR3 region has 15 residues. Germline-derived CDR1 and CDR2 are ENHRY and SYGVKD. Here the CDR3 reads CAIRDSGTENTEAFF. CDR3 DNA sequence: TGTGCCATTAGAGATTCCGGGACAGAGAACACTGAAGCTTTCTTT.

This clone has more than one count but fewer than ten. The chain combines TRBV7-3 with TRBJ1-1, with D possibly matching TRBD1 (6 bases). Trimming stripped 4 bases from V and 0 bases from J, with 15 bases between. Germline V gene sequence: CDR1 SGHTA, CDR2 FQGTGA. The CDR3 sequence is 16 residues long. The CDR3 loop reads CASSSYGGQLNTEAFF. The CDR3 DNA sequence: TGTGCCAGCAGCTCGTACGGCGGACAGCTGAACACTGAAGCTTTCTTT. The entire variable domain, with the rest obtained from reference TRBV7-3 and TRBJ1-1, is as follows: GAGVSQTPSNKVTEKGKYVELRCDPISGHTALYWYRQSLGQGPEFLIYFQGTGAADDSGLPNDRFFAVRPEGSVSTLKIQRTERGDSAVYLCASSSYGGQLNTEAFFGQGTRLTVV.

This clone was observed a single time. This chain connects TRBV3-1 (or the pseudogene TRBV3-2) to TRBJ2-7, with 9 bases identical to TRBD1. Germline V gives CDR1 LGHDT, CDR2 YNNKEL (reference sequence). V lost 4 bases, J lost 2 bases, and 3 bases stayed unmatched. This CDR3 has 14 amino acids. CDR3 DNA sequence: TGTGCCAGCAGCCCCCGGACAGGGGCCTACGAGCAGTACTTC. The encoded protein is CASSPRTGAYEQYF.

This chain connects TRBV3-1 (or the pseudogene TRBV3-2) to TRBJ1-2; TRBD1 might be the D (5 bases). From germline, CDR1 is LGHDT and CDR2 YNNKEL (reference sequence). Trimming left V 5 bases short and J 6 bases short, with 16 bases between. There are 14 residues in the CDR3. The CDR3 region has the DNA TGTGCCAGCAGCTGGGACTCTCGAGGGCATGGCTACACCTTC. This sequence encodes CASSWDSRGHGYTF.

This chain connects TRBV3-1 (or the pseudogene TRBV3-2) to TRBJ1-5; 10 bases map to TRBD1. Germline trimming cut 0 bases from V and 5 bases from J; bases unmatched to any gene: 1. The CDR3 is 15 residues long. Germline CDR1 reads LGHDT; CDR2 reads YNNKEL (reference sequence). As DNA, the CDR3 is TGTGCCAGCAGCCAAGAAGGGACAGGGGATCAGCCCCAGCATTTT. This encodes CASSQEGTGDQPQHF.

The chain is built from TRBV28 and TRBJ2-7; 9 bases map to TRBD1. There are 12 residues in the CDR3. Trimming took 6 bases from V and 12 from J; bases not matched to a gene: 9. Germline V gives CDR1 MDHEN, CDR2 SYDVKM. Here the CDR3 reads CASSSGQGWWYF. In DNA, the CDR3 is TGTGCCAGCAGCTCCGGACAGGGGTGGTGGTACTTC.

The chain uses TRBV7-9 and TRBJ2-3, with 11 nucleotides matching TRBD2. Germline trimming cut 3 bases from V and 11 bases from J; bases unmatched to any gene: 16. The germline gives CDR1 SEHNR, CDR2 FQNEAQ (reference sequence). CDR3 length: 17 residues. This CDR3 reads CASSFVGPSGGLGVQYF. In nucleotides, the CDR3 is TGTGCCAGCAGCTTCGTTGGGCCTAGCGGGGGGCTCGGGGTGCAGTATTTT.

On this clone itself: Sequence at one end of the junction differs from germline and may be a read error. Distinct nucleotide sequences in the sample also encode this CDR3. CDR3 nucleotide sequence: TGTGCCACCAGCAGAGATCGAGCGGGAACTGATGAAAAACTGTTTTTT. This translates into CATSRDRAGTDEKLFF. The J gene is TRBJ1-4, the V gene TRBV15; D is ambiguous. The CDR3 spans 16 residues. Germline loops: CDR1 LNHNV, CDR2 YYDKDF (reference sequence).

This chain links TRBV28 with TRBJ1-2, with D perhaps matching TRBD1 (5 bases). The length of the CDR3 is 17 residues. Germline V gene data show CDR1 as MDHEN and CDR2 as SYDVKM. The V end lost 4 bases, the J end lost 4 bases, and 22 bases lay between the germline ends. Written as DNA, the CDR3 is TGTGCCAGCAGTTCCCACGCGTCGGCAGGGCTTACCTATGGCTACACCTTC. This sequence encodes CASSSHASAGLTYGYTF.

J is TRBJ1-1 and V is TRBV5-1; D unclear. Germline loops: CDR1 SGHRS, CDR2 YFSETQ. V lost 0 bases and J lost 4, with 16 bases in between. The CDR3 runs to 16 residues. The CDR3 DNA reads TGCGCCAGCAGCTTGGCTTTTTTGGGCGGGGTCACTGAAGCTTTCTTT. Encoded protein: CASSLAFLGGVTEAFF. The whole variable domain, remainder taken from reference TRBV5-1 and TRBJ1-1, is KAGVTQTPRYLIKTRGQQVTLSCSPISGHRSVSWYQQTPGQGLQFLFEYFSETQRNKGNFPGRFSGRQFSNSRSEMNVSTLELGDSALYLCASSLAFLGGVTEAFFGQGTRLTVV.

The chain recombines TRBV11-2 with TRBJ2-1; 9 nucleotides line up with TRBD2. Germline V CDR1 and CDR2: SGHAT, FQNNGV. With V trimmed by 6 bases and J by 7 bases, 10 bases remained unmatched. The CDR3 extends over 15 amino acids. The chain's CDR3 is CASRSAGGLGNEQFF. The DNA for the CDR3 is TGTGCCAGCAGGAGCGCGGGGGGGCTGGGTAATGAGCAGTTCTTC.

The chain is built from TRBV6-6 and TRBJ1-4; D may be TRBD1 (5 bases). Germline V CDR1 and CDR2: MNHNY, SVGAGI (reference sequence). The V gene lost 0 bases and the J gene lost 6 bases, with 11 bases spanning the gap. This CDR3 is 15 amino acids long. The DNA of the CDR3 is TGTGCCAGCAGTTACTCCGGGACTAGTCATGAAAAACTGTTTTTT. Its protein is CASSYSGTSHEKLFF.

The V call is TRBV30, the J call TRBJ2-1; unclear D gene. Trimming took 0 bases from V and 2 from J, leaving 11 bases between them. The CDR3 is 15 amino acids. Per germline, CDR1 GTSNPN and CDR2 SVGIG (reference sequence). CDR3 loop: CAWSVEALTYNEQFF. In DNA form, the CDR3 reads TGTGCCTGGAGTGTAGAGGCCCTAACCTACAATGAGCAGTTCTTC.

In DNA, the CDR3 is TGTGCCAGCAGGGAGACAGGGAACACTGAAGCTTTCTTT. It translates to CASRETGNTEAFF. V gene TRBV6-5 combines with J gene TRBJ1-1, with D tentatively TRBD1 (6 bases). The CDR3 is 13 amino acids. Trimming took off 6 bases at V and 1 base at J, with 9 bases between the two ends. Looked up from germline, CDR1 is MNHEY and CDR2 is SVGAGI.

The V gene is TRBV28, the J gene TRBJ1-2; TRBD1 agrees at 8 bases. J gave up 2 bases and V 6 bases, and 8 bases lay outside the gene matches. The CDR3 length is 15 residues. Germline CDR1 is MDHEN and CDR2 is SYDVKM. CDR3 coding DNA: TGTGCCAGCAGCCAAGGGACAGGACCAAACTATGGCTACACCTTC. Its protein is CASSQGTGPNYGYTF.